The sequence of this TCR beta chain was determined in a study of blood T cell repertoires in COVID-19. The germline V gene has CDR1 SGHNT and CDR2 YENEEA. The V and J ends lost 8 bases and 6 bases, in that order; junction bases with no gene match: 7. The CDR3 length is 13 residues. Generated by immunoSEQ multiplex PCR, the TCRdb table keeps only in-frame clones and is missing some. The table has around 120,000 clones, about 79% seen once. The source is a man between 70 and 80 years old with acute or convalescent COVID-19. Specimen: peripheral blood. The chain couples TRBV11-3 to TRBJ2-7; TRBD1 agrees at 10 bases. As DNA, the CDR3 is TGTGCCAGCTCGCGGACAGGGGGGTTCGAGCAGTACTTC. Residues: CASSRTGGFEQYF.